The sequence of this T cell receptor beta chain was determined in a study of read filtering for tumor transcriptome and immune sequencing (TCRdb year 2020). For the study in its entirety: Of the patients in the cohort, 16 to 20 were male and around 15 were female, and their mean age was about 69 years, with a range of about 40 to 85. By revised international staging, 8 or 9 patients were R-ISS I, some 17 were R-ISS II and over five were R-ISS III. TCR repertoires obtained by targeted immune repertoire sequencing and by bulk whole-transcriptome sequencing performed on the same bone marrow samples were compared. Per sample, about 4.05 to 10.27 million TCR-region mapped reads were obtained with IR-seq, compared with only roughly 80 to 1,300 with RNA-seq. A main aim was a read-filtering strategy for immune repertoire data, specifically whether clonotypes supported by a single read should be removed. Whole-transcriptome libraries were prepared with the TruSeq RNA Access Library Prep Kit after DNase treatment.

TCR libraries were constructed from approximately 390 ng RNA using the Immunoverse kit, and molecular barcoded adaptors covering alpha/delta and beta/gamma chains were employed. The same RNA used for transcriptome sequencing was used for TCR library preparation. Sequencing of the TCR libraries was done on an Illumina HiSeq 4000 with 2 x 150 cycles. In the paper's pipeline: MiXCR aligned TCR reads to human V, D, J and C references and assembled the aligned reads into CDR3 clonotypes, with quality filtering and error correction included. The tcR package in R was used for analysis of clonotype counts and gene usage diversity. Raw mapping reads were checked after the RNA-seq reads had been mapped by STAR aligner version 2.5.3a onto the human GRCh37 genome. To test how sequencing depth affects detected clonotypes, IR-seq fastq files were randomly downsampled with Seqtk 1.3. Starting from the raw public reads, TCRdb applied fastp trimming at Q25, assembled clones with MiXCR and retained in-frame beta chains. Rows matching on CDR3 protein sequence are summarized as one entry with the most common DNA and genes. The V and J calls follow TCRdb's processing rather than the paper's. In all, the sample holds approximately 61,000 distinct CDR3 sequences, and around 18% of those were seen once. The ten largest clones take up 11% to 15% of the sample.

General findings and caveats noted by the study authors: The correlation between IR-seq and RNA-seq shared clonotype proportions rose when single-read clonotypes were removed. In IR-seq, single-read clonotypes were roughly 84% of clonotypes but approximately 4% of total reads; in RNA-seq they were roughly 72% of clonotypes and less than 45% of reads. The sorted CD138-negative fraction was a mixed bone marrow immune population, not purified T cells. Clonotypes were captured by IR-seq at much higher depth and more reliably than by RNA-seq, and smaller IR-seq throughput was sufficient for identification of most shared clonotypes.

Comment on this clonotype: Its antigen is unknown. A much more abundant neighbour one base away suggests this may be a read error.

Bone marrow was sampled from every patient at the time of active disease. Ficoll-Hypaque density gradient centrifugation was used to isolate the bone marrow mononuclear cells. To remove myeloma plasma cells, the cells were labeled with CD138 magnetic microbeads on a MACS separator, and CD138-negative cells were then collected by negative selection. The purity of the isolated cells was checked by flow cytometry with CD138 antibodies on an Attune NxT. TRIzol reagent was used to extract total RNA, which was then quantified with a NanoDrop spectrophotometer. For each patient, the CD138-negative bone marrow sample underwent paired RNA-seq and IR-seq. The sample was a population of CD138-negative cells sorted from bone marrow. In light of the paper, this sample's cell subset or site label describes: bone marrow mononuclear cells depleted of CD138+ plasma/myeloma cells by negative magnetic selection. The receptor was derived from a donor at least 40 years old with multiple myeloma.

The DNA sequence is as follows: TGTGCCACCAGTGGGGGTAGTGCGGGAGCCTACGAGCGGTACTTC. It translates as CATSGGSAGAYERYF. The V and J segments used are TRBV24-1 and TRBJ2-7; 7 middle bases align to TRBD2. From its cysteine to its phenylalanine, the CDR3 spans 15 amino acids. CDR3 DNA only is kept here, 45 bases in frame from base 1. The germline V gene gives CDR1 as KGHDR and CDR2 as SFDVKD.